The TCR beta chain under discussion was sequenced for a study of T-cell memory formation after mild COVID-19. Study context: For the most part, TCR clusters were specific to one donor. Study-level findings and limits: Among clones peaking at day 37 in the second wave, SARS-CoV-2 specificity remained unconfirmed. Mostly located in CM and EM were contracting CD4+ clones, with contracting CD8+ clones located in EMRA.

After 5'RACE with constant-segment primers, TCR alpha and TCR beta cDNA libraries carrying sample barcodes and UMIs were obtained. In TCRdb, the 5' RACE reads were re-called with MiXCR into one record per CDR3 protein. The sample includes 120,000 to 150,000 distinct CDR3 sequences, under 7% of them seen just once. This clonotype turned up a few times. Its antigen is as yet unknown. This TCR came from an adult woman who had mild COVID-19 (a few samples of this study predate the infection). Cell type and time point are not known. Sequenced input: PBMCs or a T cell subset sorted from them (not recorded which).

The CDR3 spells CASSSNREETQYF. CDR3 nucleotide sequence: TGTGCCAGCAGCTCGAACAGGGAAGAGACCCAGTACTTC. The chain has TRBV7-3 and TRBJ2-5; perhaps TRBD1 as D (6 bases). The CDR3 is 13 amino acids. The V end lost 4 bases, the J end lost 3 bases, and 9 bases lay between the germline ends. Germline V gene data show CDR1 as SGHTA and CDR2 as FQGTGA. The variable domain in full, with the rest retrieved from reference TRBV7-3 and TRBJ2-5, is GAGVSQTPSNKVTEKGKYVELRCDPISGHTALYWYRQSLGQGPEFLIYFQGTGAADDSGLPNDRFFAVRPEGSVSTLKIQRTERGDSAVYLCASSSNREETQYFGPGTRLLVL.